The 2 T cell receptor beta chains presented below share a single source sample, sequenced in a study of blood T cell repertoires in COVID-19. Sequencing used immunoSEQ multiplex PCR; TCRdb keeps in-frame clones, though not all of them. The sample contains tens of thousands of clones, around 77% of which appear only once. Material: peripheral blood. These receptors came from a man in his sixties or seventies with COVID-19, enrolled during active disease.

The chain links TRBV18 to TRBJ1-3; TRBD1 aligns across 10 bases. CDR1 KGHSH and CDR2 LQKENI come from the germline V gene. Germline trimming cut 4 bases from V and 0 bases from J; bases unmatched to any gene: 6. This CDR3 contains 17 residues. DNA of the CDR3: TGTGCCAGCTCACGAGCGACAGGGGGCAGCTCTGGAAACACCATATATTTT. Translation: CASSRATGGSSGNTIYF. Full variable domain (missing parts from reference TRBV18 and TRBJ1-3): NAGVMQNPRHLVRRRGQEARLRCSPMKGHSHVYWYRQLPEEGLKFMVYLQKENIIDESGMPKERFSAEFPKEGPSILRIQQVVRGDSAAYFCASSRATGGSSGNTIYFGEGSWLTVV.

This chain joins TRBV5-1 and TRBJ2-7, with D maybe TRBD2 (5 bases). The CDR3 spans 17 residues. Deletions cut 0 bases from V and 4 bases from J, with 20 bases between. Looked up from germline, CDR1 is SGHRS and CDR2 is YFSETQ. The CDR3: CASSLVAGQRISYEQYF. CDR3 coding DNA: TGCGCCAGCAGCTTGGTGGCGGGCCAGCGCATCTCATACGAGCAGTACTTC.